Given below is one T cell receptor beta chain in context. A junction boundary mismatches the germline segment, possibly from a read error. Different DNA sequences within this sample yield the same CDR3. Germline V gene sequence: CDR1 LGHDT, CDR2 YNNKEL (reference sequence). CDR3 size: 13 residues. The table came from immunoSEQ multiplex PCR; TCRdb's copy has only in-frame clones and leaves some out. The table records roughly 120,000 clones, more than 75% of them present only once. The data derive from a study of control samples from healthy donors and cancer patients. The source material was PBMCs. The receptor comes from a woman in her fifties or sixties with lung cancer. This rearrangement joins TRBV3-1 (or the pseudogene TRBV3-2) to TRBJ2-7; D remains unclear. CDR3 sequence reads: CASSQDNAYEQYF. CDR3 bases: TGTGCCAGCAGTCAAGATAACGCCTACGAGCAGTACTTC.